Sequencing of this T cell receptor (beta chain) was carried out in a study of cytomegalovirus exposure and HLA in healthy donors. Study at large: HLA-typed donors contributed 80 million or so unique TCRs, which were held in an early data release.

The sample holds a few counts of this clone. Its specificity is unknown. Study results and caveats: Sequencing likely generated an artifact that appeared as a cluster of highly shared sequence variants. Later, an analysis found that common viral pathogens appeared to be linked with several of the most significant clusters. A missense DCLRE1C variant was associated with V- and J-gene trimming of TCR beta chains in a later analysis, and an independent cohort replicated the association.

CDR1 is SGDLS, CDR2 YYNGEE, per germline. The CDR3 consists of 15 residues. Trimming pared 0 bases from V and 2 bases from J, leaving 6 bases between. Use of 60 Vbeta and 13 Jbeta primers characterized the PCR. Method: immunoSEQ multiplex PCR; TCRdb's copy keeps in-frame clones and lacks some. The sample shows over 200,000 clones, over 75% of them seen only once. This chain links TRBV9 with TRBJ2-6, with D unclear. Sequencing was done on a sample of PBMCs. This sequence originates from a human donor in good health. The CDR3 DNA reads TGTGCCAGCAGCGTAGGAGGAGCTGGGGCCAACGTCCTGACTTTC. Translated: CASSVGGAGANVLTF. Complete variable domain (other parts from reference TRBV9 and TRBJ2-6): DSGVTQTPKHLITATGQRVTLRCSPRSGDLSVYWYQQSLDQGLQFLIQYYNGEERAKGNILERFSAQQFPDLHSELNLSSLELGDSALYFCASSVGGAGANVLTFGAGSRLTVL.